These 24 T cell receptor beta chains came from one sample sequenced in a study of blood T cell repertoires in COVID-19. Produced via immunoSEQ multiplex PCR; TCRdb's table is partial and in-frame only. The table has roughly 430,000 clones, roughly 90% seen once. The sequenced material came from PBMCs or T cells enriched from blood (not recorded which). Receptor source: a woman aged 40 to 50 with acute COVID-19.

The chain recombines TRBV24-1 with TRBJ1-3; D unresolved. Trimming took off 2 bases at V and 1 base at J, with 5 bases between the two ends. The CDR3 has 14 residues. Germline V gene lookup returns CDR1 KGHDR and CDR2 SFDVKD. Here the CDR3 DNA reads TGTGCCACCAGTGATTCTCGGTCTGGAAACACCATATATTTT. Amino acids: CATSDSRSGNTIYF.

J is TRBJ1-4 and V is TRBV11-2, with TRBD1 matching 8 bases. This CDR3 spans 16 amino acids. The V gene end was trimmed by 6 bases and the J gene end by 0 bases; junction bases not matched to a gene: 6. Germline V lookup: CDR1 SGHAT, CDR2 FQNNGV. The CDR3 loop is CASSSTGDSTNEKLFF. CDR3 nucleotides: TGTGCCAGCAGTTCGACAGGGGATTCAACTAATGAAAAACTGTTTTTT.

The chain employs TRBV11-2 and TRBJ1-6, with D possibly TRBD1 on 6 matching bases. Germline assignment: CDR1 SGHAT and CDR2 FQNNGV. This CDR3 has 14 amino acids. Trimming left V 3 bases short and J 7 bases short, with 10 bases between. CDR3 amino acids: CASSLRGYNSPLHF. The CDR3 region has the DNA TGTGCCAGCAGCTTGAGGGGGTACAATTCACCCCTCCACTTT. The whole variable domain, filled in from reference TRBV11-2 and TRBJ1-6, reads EAGVAQSPRYKIIEKRQSVAFWCNPISGHATLYWYQQILGQGPKLLIQFQNNGVVDDSQLPKDRFSAERLKGVDSTLKIQPAKLEDSAVYLCASSLRGYNSPLHFGNGTRLTVT.

The CDR3 reads CASSLRGRYEQYF. The CDR3 bases are TGTGCCAGCAGCTTGAGGGGGCGTTACGAGCAGTACTTC. V usage is TRBV5-4 and J usage is TRBJ2-7; 7 bases match TRBD1. From germline, CDR1 is SGHNT and CDR2 YYREEE (reference sequence). Losses at the gene ends were 1 base for V and 4 bases for J; bases not matched to a gene: 2. The CDR3 sequence is 13 residues long.

The chain has TRBV29-1 and TRBJ1-1, with D tentatively TRBD1 (5 bases). Looked up from germline, CDR1 is SQVTM and CDR2 is ANQGSEA. This CDR3 is built from 13 residues. Trimming removed 7 bases at V and 0 bases at J, with 12 bases between. CDR3 coding DNA: TGCAGCGGCCTGACAGCCATGAACACTGAAGCTTTCTTT. It encodes CSGLTAMNTEAFF.

The genes are TRBV10-3 and TRBJ2-5; tentative D call: TRBD2 (6 bases). Germline CDR1 is ENHRY and CDR2 is SYGVKD. The germline V and J ends were trimmed by 3 bases and 1 base, with 9 bases remaining between them. The CDR3 has 14 residues. The CDR3 loop reads CAISDSGVQETQYF. The CDR3 nucleotides read TGTGCCATCAGTGACTCGGGGGTCCAAGAGACCCAGTACTTC.

V and J are TRBV7-9 and TRBJ2-3; 9 positions agree with TRBD2. CDR1 is SEHNR and CDR2 is FQNEAQ in the germline V gene (reference sequence). The V and J ends lost 8 bases and 0 bases, in that order; junction bases with no gene match: 3. The CDR3 contains 14 residues. The CDR3 DNA sequence: TGTGCCAGCTTAGCGGGGGTTAGCACAGATACGCAGTATTTT. This codes for CASLAGVSTDTQYF. The whole variable domain, remainder taken from reference TRBV7-9 and TRBJ2-3, is DTGVSQNPRHKITKRGQNVTFRCDPISEHNRLYWYRQTLGQGPEFLTYFQNEAQLEKSRLLSDRFSAERPKGSFSTLEIQRTEQGDSAMYLCASLAGVSTDTQYFGPGTRLTVL.

This chain links TRBV27 with TRBJ1-1; D is undetermined. Germline assignment: CDR1 MNHEY and CDR2 SMNVEV (reference sequence). The CDR3 extends over 16 amino acids. Trimming cost V 6 bases and J 1 base, with 18 bases left between them. In nucleotides, the CDR3 is TGTGCCAGCAGCTCCGTTAGGAGCGTCTCGAACACTGAAGCTTTCTTT. Amino acids: CASSSVRSVSNTEAFF.

The chain has TRBV6-5 and TRBJ2-7; the match to TRBD2 covers 14 bases. Germline values: CDR1 MNHEY, CDR2 SVGAGI. V was clipped by 5 bases and J by 4 bases; unmatched bases: 4. The CDR3 runs to 15 residues. CDR3 region: CASSPGLAGGYEQYF. The CDR3 region has the DNA TGTGCCAGCAGTCCCGGACTAGCGGGGGGATACGAGCAGTACTTC.

With regard to this clone: Distinct nucleotide sequences in the sample also encode this CDR3. V and J are TRBV6-5 and TRBJ1-5; perhaps TRBD1 as D (5 bases). The length of the CDR3 is 13 residues. CDR1 and CDR2 (germline): MNHEY, SVGAGI. Trimming took 2 bases from V and 5 from J, leaving 7 bases between them. The CDR3 loop is CASSYRGDQPQHF. The CDR3 DNA is TGTGCCAGCAGTTACCGGGGGGATCAGCCCCAGCATTTT.

This chain uses TRBV3-1 (or the pseudogene TRBV3-2) with TRBJ1-1, with D possibly being TRBD1 (5 bases). Looked up from germline, CDR1 is LGHDT and CDR2 is YNNKEL (reference sequence). The CDR3 runs 12 residues. V lost 2 bases, J lost 11 bases, and 12 bases lay in between. The CDR3 sequence is CASSQRGSRAFF. The CDR3 nucleotides are TGTGCCAGCAGCCAAAGGGGTTCGAGGGCTTTCTTT.

The table lists this clone with a count of one. The rearrangement joins TRBV23-1 to TRBJ2-5; no clear D. TRBV23-1 is given ORF status, its function remaining uncertain. The CDR3 is 15 residues long. The V end was cut by 0 bases, the J end by 7 bases, with 15 bases between. The CDR3 sequence is CASSQSGGHFPTQYF. The CDR3 bases are TGCGCCAGCAGTCAATCCGGCGGCCACTTCCCGACCCAGTACTTC.

J is TRBJ1-1 and V is TRBV7-9; 9 bases are shared with TRBD1. V shed 1 base and J 4 bases; nucleotides not matched to a gene: 4. This CDR3 spans 15 amino acids. Germline assignment: CDR1 SEHNR and CDR2 FQNEAQ (reference sequence). CDR3 coding DNA: TGTGCCAGCAGCTTAGGACAGGGGGTCTCCACTGAAGCTTTCTTT. Translating it yields CASSLGQGVSTEAFF.

This clone was observed a single time. The rearrangement links TRBV11-2 to TRBJ2-3; the D gene is possibly TRBD2 (6 bases). With 5 bases removed from V and 6 bases from J, the gap between germline ends came to 12 bases. The germline CDR1 and CDR2 sequences are SGHAT and FQNNGV. The CDR3 has 13 residues. This CDR3 reads CASSLLGRDTQYF. DNA for the CDR3: TGTGCCAGCAGCCTCCTTGGGAGGGATACGCAGTATTTT. Full variable domain (outside the CDR3, taken from reference TRBV11-2 and TRBJ2-3): EAGVAQSPRYKIIEKRQSVAFWCNPISGHATLYWYQQILGQGPKLLIQFQNNGVVDDSQLPKDRFSAERLKGVDSTLKIQPAKLEDSAVYLCASSLLGRDTQYFGPGTRLTVL.

The chain couples TRBV18 to TRBJ1-1, with a tentative D call TRBD1 (6 bases). Trimming removed 2 bases at V and 1 base at J, with 8 bases between. The CDR3 consists of 14 residues. The germline CDR1 and CDR2 sequences are KGHSH and LQKENI. The CDR3 is CASSPDRTNTEAFF. Written as DNA, the CDR3 is TGTGCCAGCTCACCAGACAGGACGAACACTGAAGCTTTCTTT. Supplemented by reference TRBV18 and TRBJ1-1, the full variable domain reads NAGVMQNPRHLVRRRGQEARLRCSPMKGHSHVYWYRQLPEEGLKFMVYLQKENIIDESGMPKERFSAEFPKEGPSILRIQQVVRGDSAAYFCASSPDRTNTEAFFGQGTRLTVV.

The chain uses TRBV5-6 and TRBJ1-2; 7 bases align to TRBD1. This CDR3 is 14 amino acids long. Germline assignment: CDR1 SGHDT and CDR2 YYEEEE. J was trimmed by 4 bases and V by 4 bases; bases with no gene match: 7. The CDR3 loop is CASSTDRVGYGYTF. The CDR3 region has the DNA TGTGCCAGCAGCACCGACAGGGTTGGCTATGGCTACACCTTC.

The chain links TRBV19 to TRBJ1-1; tentatively, D is TRBD1 (5 bases). This CDR3 spans 13 amino acids. V was shortened by 5 bases and J by 3 bases, with 10 bases between the two germline ends. Germline V gives CDR1 LNHDA, CDR2 SQIVND (reference sequence). The CDR3 sequence: CASSAGRHTEAFF. The CDR3 DNA is TGTGCCAGTAGTGCGGGACGGCACACTGAAGCTTTCTTT.

This clone was seen only a few times. This chain joins TRBV11-2 and TRBJ1-3; D gene ambiguous. The germline V and J ends were trimmed by 2 bases and 0 bases, with 5 bases remaining between them. The CDR3 runs 14 residues. The germline V gene encodes CDR1 SGHAT and CDR2 FQNNGV. CDR3 in amino acids: CASSLKYSGNTIYF. As DNA, the CDR3 is TGTGCCAGCAGCTTAAAATACTCTGGAAACACCATATATTTT.

The chain couples TRBV5-1 to TRBJ1-2, with a possible D match to TRBD1 (6 bases). Trimming removed 4 bases at V and 8 bases at J, with 15 bases between. The CDR3 sequence is 13 residues long. Germline V lookup: CDR1 SGHRS, CDR2 YFSETQ. CDR3 DNA: TGCGCCAGCAGCGAAGGACAGCCAAGAGGCTACACCTTC. Residues: CASSEGQPRGYTF.

This clone was observed a few times. The chain is built from TRBV5-1 and TRBJ2-2; tentative D call: TRBD1 (5 bases). Germline CDR1 is SGHRS and CDR2 is YFSETQ. V lost 5 bases to trimming and J lost 13 bases, with 24 bases between them. The CDR3 is 15 residues long. The CDR3: CASSKDSETRRALFF. Here the CDR3 DNA reads TGCGCCAGCAGTAAAGACAGTGAGACACGACGTGCGCTGTTTTTT.

This clone was seen a handful of times. V gene TRBV5-1 combines with J gene TRBJ2-7, with D perhaps TRBD2 (6 bases). This CDR3 has 12 residues. Germline V lookup: CDR1 SGHRS, CDR2 YFSETQ. The ends were cut back, 2 bases at V and 6 bases at J, with 9 bases in the middle. DNA of the CDR3: TGCGCCAGCAGCTTAGGAGGGGTCGAGCAGTACTTC. Protein sequence: CASSLGGVEQYF.

CDR3 sequence (DNA): TGTGCCAGCACAGGGGAGTCCTACGAGCAGTACTTC. Translated: CASTGESYEQYF. The genes are TRBV2 and TRBJ2-7; possibly TRBD1 for D (6 bases). Germline loops: CDR1 SNHLY, CDR2 FYNNEI. Trimming removed 7 bases from V and 1 base from J, with 8 bases in between. The CDR3 spans 12 residues. The complete variable domain, with remaining parts taken from reference TRBV2 and TRBJ2-7, reads EPEVTQTPSHQVTQMGQEVILRCVPISNHLYFYWYRQILGQKVEFLVSFYNNEISEKSEIFDDQFSVERPDGSNFTLKIRSTKLEDSAMYFCASTGESYEQYFGPGTRLTVT.

V usage is TRBV6-6 and J usage is TRBJ2-7, with 8 positions matching TRBD1. The CDR3 runs to 14 residues. The germline V gene encodes CDR1 MNHNY and CDR2 SVGAGI (reference sequence). V lost 5 bases, J lost 2 bases, and 5 bases stayed unmatched. The CDR3 loop is CASSNRQGTYEQYF. The CDR3 coding sequence is TGTGCCAGCAGTAACCGACAGGGGACCTACGAGCAGTACTTC.

Points on this clone: Other DNA sequences in this specimen translate into the identical CDR3. This chain uses TRBV7-9 with TRBJ1-3; unclear D gene. V dropped 5 bases and J dropped 0 bases, with 8 bases sitting between them. CDR1 and CDR2 (germline): SEHNR, FQNEAQ (reference sequence). The CDR3 sequence is 14 residues long. The CDR3 reads CASSLPGSGNTIYF. As DNA, the CDR3 is TGTGCCAGCAGCCTCCCGGGCTCTGGAAACACCATATATTTT.